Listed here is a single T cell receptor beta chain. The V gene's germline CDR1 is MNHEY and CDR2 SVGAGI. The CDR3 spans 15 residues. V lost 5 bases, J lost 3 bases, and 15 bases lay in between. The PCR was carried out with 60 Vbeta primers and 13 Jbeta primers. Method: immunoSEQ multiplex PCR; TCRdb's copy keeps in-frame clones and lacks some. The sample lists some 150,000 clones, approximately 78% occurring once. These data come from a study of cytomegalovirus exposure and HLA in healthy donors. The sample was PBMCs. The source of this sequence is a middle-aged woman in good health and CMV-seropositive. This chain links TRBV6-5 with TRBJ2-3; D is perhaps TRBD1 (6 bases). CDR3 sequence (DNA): TGTGCCAGCAGTCTACAGGGTGTTGGGACAGATACGCAGTATTTT. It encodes CASSLQGVGTDTQYF.